Below, 8 T cell receptor beta chains from the same sample are listed, as sequenced in a study of cytomegalovirus exposure and HLA in healthy donors. PCR involved 60 Vbeta and 13 Jbeta primers. Assay: immunoSEQ multiplex PCR; the TCRdb copy retains only in-frame clones and omits some. Here the sample spans 100,000 to 120,000 clones, approximately 82% being singletons. Sample: PBMCs. The receptors shown here come from a man between 25 and 39 years old in good health and CMV-seropositive.

This sequence joins TRBV29-1 and TRBJ1-5; 10 positions agree with TRBD1. The CDR3 contains 14 residues. Germline V gives CDR1 SQVTM, CDR2 ANQGSEA. V lost 4 bases, J lost 4 bases, and 4 bases stayed unmatched. CDR3 bases: TGCAGCGTTGTACCGGGACAGGGGAATCAGCCCCAGCATTTT. This codes for CSVVPGQGNQPQHF.

J is TRBJ2-7 and V is TRBV5-1; D is ambiguous. Germline V gives CDR1 SGHRS, CDR2 YFSETQ. Trimming removed 4 bases from V and 3 bases from J, with 14 bases in between. CDR3 size: 14 residues. The CDR3 bases are TGCGCCAGCAGCCCAACTTCGGCGGTCTACGAGCAGTACTTC. Encoded protein: CASSPTSAVYEQYF.

This chain joins TRBV10-3 and TRBJ2-7, with 7 nucleotides matching TRBD1. The CDR3 is 18 residues long. Germline lookup yields CDR1 ENHRY and CDR2 SYGVKD. Trimming cost V 2 bases and J 0 bases; bases outside gene matches: 13. The CDR3 nucleotides are TGTGCCATCAGTGAGCCCACGTCAGAGGGGGCAATCTCCTACGAGCAGTACTTC. Translating gives CAISEPTSEGAISYEQYF.

DNA for the CDR3: TGTGCCAGCAGCTTAGAAAAGGACAGGGGCCCTACTAACTATGGCTACACCTTC. The encoded protein is CASSLEKDRGPTNYGYTF. The chain links TRBV7-9 to TRBJ1-2; 9 bases match TRBD1. This CDR3 has 18 amino acids. V shed 1 base, J shed 0 bases, and the junction held 9 bases outside the gene matches. Per germline, CDR1 SEHNR and CDR2 FQNEAQ (reference sequence).

The gene calls are TRBV18 and TRBJ1-1; D gene unclear. The V gene lost 8 bases and the J gene lost 3 bases, with 13 bases spanning the gap. This CDR3 comprises 13 residues. Per germline, CDR1 KGHSH and CDR2 LQKENI. The CDR3 reads CASEGTRDTEAFF. CDR3 nucleotides: TGTGCCAGCGAGGGAACCCGGGACACTGAAGCTTTCTTT.

This clone was recorded a few times. This chain joins TRBV9 and TRBJ2-2, with 8 bases identical to TRBD2. With 3 bases clipped from V and 4 bases from J, the junction kept 8 bases outside the gene matches. Germline CDR1 SGDLS, CDR2 YYNGEE. The CDR3 extends over 16 amino acids. This CDR3 is CASSGSGGAGTGELFF. The CDR3 coding sequence is TGTGCCAGCAGCGGATCCGGGGGGGCGGGCACCGGGGAGCTGTTTTTT. Complete variable domain (other parts from reference TRBV9 and TRBJ2-2): DSGVTQTPKHLITATGQRVTLRCSPRSGDLSVYWYQQSLDQGLQFLIQYYNGEERAKGNILERFSAQQFPDLHSELNLSSLELGDSALYFCASSGSGGAGTGELFFGEGSRLTVL.

The chain employs TRBV19 and TRBJ1-2; 7 bases map to TRBD1. The germline V gene encodes CDR1 LNHDA and CDR2 SQIVND (reference sequence). Trimming at V came to 9 bases and at J to 4 bases, leaving 8 bases not matched to a gene. The CDR3 consists of 13 residues. CDR3 bases: TGTGCCAGCTCCGGGGGACAGCCCTATGGCTACACCTTC. This encodes CASSGGQPYGYTF.

This chain uses TRBV7-8 with TRBJ1-2, with 7 bases identical to TRBD1. In germline, CDR1 is SGHVS, CDR2 FQNEAQ. This CDR3 contains 11 residues. The chain's CDR3 is CGRGLGYGYTF. In DNA, the CDR3 is TGTGGGAGGGGGCTTGGCTATGGCTACACCTTC.